The source of this T cell receptor beta chain is a study of blood T cell repertoires in COVID-19. Across the whole study: Samples of COVID-19 (acute and convalescent) were obtained from the United States, Italy and Spain. T cells, B-cell-depleted T cells, or PBMCs provided the cDNA or gDNA that served as material.

Per the original data handling: Amplifying reference gene primers gave estimates of nucleated cell counts. Method: immunoSEQ multiplex PCR; TCRdb's copy keeps in-frame clones and lacks some. V, J and clone size are taken as reported in that table, and D and trimming were inferred from the DNA itself. The table lists some 130,000 clones, about 87% of them singletons. The sample was peripheral blood. This receptor was obtained from a woman aged 60-75 years with acute or convalescent COVID-19.

The CDR3 region is CASSYSRGYGYTF. CDR3 in DNA: TGTGCCAGCAGTTACTCGCGCGGTTATGGCTACACCTTC. J is TRBJ1-2 and V is TRBV6-6; D gene unclear. The CDR3 has 13 residues. The germline V gene has CDR1 MNHNY and CDR2 SVGAGI (reference sequence). Trimming took off 0 bases at V and 5 bases at J, with 7 bases between the two ends.